This T cell receptor (beta chain) was sequenced for a study of blood T cells in healthy people across ages. Study-wide background: Per two T cells, template switching captured roughly one barcoded beta molecule.

Sample donors were healthy Caucasian individuals that came from Russia, aged roughly 6 to 95. Each donor's blood draw was around 10 milliliters of peripheral blood. This CDR3 has 16 amino acids. Germline CDR1 is SGHTA and CDR2 is FQGNSA. J gave up 9 bases and V 3 bases, and 8 bases lay outside the gene matches. A second PCR of 7 to 11 cycles used a sample-barcoded 5' primer and a J-beta primer mix. Each single sample gave us at least 2.5 million CDR3-containing paired-end reads. Via MiXCR, TCRdb re-called the 5' RACE reads, giving one row per CDR3 protein. This table has approximately 900,000 distinct CDR3 sequences, roughly 52% appearing once.

The rearrangement uses TRBV7-2 and TRBJ2-1; 13 bases are shared with TRBD2. The receptor was isolated from a man aged 25-40 years in good health. The sequenced sample consisted of blood. CDR3 DNA sequence: TGTGCCAGCAGCTTCCGACTAGCGGGGGGCCGGGGTGAGCAGTTCTTC. This encodes CASSFRLAGGRGEQFF.